What follows are 21 T cell receptor beta chains derived from one specimen sequenced in a study of blood T cells in healthy people across ages. With a J-beta primer mix and a sample-barcoded 5' primer, a second PCR ran about 7 to 12 cycles. TCRdb re-analysed the 5' RACE reads in MiXCR, keeping a single row per CDR3 protein. The sample includes 1,500,000 or so distinct CDR3 sequences, around 40% of them seen just once. The sample consisted of blood. These receptors originate from a woman aged 18-30 years in good health.

CDR3 sequence (DNA): TGTGCCAGTCGCAGGCGCGAAGTGGAGCAGTACTTC. This codes for CASRRREVEQYF. V usage is TRBV19 and J usage is TRBJ2-7; D is unclear. Germline loops: CDR1 LNHDA, CDR2 SQIVND (reference sequence). The CDR3 is made up of 12 amino acids. Trimming cost V 8 bases and J 7 bases, with 15 bases left between them.

This clonotype appeared once. The chain is built from TRBV15 and TRBJ2-6; D is perhaps TRBD1 or TRBD2 (5 bases each). Trimming removed 1 base at V and 1 base at J, with 8 bases between. Germline CDR1 reads LNHNV; CDR2 reads YYDKDF (reference sequence). The CDR3 is made up of 16 amino acids. The CDR3 DNA reads TGTGCCACCAGCAGAGGGGGCGGGTCTGGGGCCAACGTCCTGACTTTC. Translating it yields CATSRGGGSGANVLTF.

This chain joins TRBV7-2 and TRBJ2-6; weak D call: TRBD1 (5 bases). This CDR3 spans 18 amino acids. Trimming shortened V by 2 bases and J by 2 bases, and 16 bases separated the two germline ends. Per germline, CDR1 SGHTA and CDR2 FQGNSA. CDR3 region: CASSLRRQGSTGANVLTF. The CDR3 coding sequence is TGTGCCAGCAGCTTAAGACGGCAGGGCAGTACTGGGGCCAACGTCCTGACTTTC.

The table lists this clonotype with a few counts. The CDR3 spells CASSEQVNYGYTF. The CDR3, as DNA: TGTGCCAGCAGTGAACAGGTTAACTATGGCTACACCTTC. The rearrangement uses TRBV27 and TRBJ1-2, with a tentative D call TRBD1 (5 bases). CDR1 is MNHEY, CDR2 SMNVEV, per germline (reference sequence). The CDR3 length is 13 residues. Trimming shortened V by 5 bases and J by 1 base, and 8 bases separated the two germline ends.

The gene calls are TRBV25-1 and TRBJ1-4; D remains unclear. The CDR3 is made up of 12 amino acids. The V end was cut by 8 bases, the J end by 7 bases, with 11 bases between. Germline V gene sequence: CDR1 MGHDK, CDR2 SYGVNS. This CDR3 is CASGRMAEKLFF. Here the CDR3 DNA reads TGTGCCAGCGGTCGGATGGCTGAAAAACTGTTTTTT.

The V call is TRBV12-3 or TRBV12-4, the J call TRBJ2-5, with D maybe TRBD1 (5 bases). Trimming removed 7 bases at V and 4 bases at J, with 13 bases between. The length of the CDR3 is 13 residues. This CDR3 reads CASTQRGGETQYF. DNA of the CDR3: TGTGCCAGCACTCAAAGGGGCGGAGAGACCCAGTACTTC.

The chain uses TRBV27 and TRBJ1-6; 8 nucleotides match TRBD1. The J segment lost 8 bases and the V segment lost 6 bases, leaving 9 bases of the junction unmatched. CDR1 MNHEY and CDR2 SMNVEV come from the germline V gene (reference sequence). This CDR3 contains 15 residues. In DNA, the CDR3 is TGTGCCAGCAGCAAAGGACAGGGAGTTTATTCACCCCTCCACTTT. Translated, it gives CASSKGQGVYSPLHF.

The sample holds a few counts of this clonotype. The gene calls are TRBV5-1 and TRBJ1-2, with unresolved D. Per the germline V gene, CDR1 is SGHRS and CDR2 is YFSETQ. This CDR3 spans 15 amino acids. Trimming pared 4 bases from V and 5 bases from J, leaving 18 bases between. CDR3 sequence: CASSPLSGRSYGYTF. CDR3 nucleotide sequence: TGCGCCAGCAGCCCGCTGTCGGGCAGGAGTTATGGCTACACCTTC.

This clonotype came up a few times. The chain links TRBV24-1 to TRBJ2-1, with D possibly matching TRBD2 (5 bases). In germline, CDR1 is KGHDR, CDR2 SFDVKD. The CDR3 length is 14 residues. The V and J ends lost 5 bases and 1 base respectively, with 8 bases between them. The CDR3 loop is CATSVRGSYNEQFF. The CDR3 coding sequence is TGTGCCACCAGTGTCCGGGGTTCCTACAATGAGCAGTTCTTC.

The V gene is TRBV3-1, the J gene TRBJ1-6; a weak D match, TRBD1 (6 bases). Germline V lookup: CDR1 LGHDT, CDR2 YNNKEL (reference sequence). Trimming cost V 0 bases and J 1 base, with 13 bases left between them. This CDR3 is built from 18 residues. CDR3 nucleotide sequence: TGTGCCAGCAGCCAAGATCTGGGGGGGCGATCCTATAATTCACCCCTCCACTTT. This translates into CASSQDLGGRSYNSPLHF.

The chain has TRBV9 and TRBJ1-2; 10 positions match TRBD1. Germline CDR1 reads SGDLS; CDR2 reads YYNGEE. J was trimmed by 7 bases and V by 2 bases; bases with no gene match: 5. The CDR3 is made up of 14 amino acids. The CDR3 nucleotides read TGTGCCAGCAGCGTTTCGACAGGGGGCTTTGGCTACACCTTC. It encodes CASSVSTGGFGYTF. The full variable domain, with the rest looked up from reference TRBV9 and TRBJ1-2, is DSGVTQTPKHLITATGQRVTLRCSPRSGDLSVYWYQQSLDQGLQFLIQYYNGEERAKGNILERFSAQQFPDLHSELNLSSLELGDSALYFCASSVSTGGFGYTFGSGTRLTVV.

The rearrangement joins TRBV19 to TRBJ2-1; 8 nucleotides line up with TRBD2. Per germline, CDR1 LNHDA and CDR2 SQIVND (reference sequence). After removal of 10 bases from V and 6 bases from J, the junction contained 8 bases not matched to a gene. This CDR3 is 13 amino acids long. CDR3 amino acids: CATFAGGTNEQFF. In DNA form, the CDR3 reads TGTGCCACTTTCGCGGGGGGAACCAATGAGCAGTTCTTC.

On this clonotype: An end of the junction differs from the germline gene, which may be a read error. The rearrangement uses TRBV7-8 and TRBJ2-4; TRBD2 matches at 8 bases. Matching the DNA end better, TRBJ2-7 makes the J call doubtful. The CDR3 has 14 residues. The germline CDR1 and CDR2 sequences are SGHVS and FQNEAQ. The CDR3 protein is CASSWRGDSDEQYF. DNA of the CDR3: TGTGCCAGCAGCTGGCGGGGGGACTCCGACGAGCAGTACTTC.

The chain couples TRBV7-2 to TRBJ1-4; no reliable D call. Germline V gives CDR1 SGHTA, CDR2 FQGNSA. This CDR3 has 15 amino acids. Between the trimmed V and J ends, which lost 1 base and 4 bases, there was a span of 10 bases. CDR3 DNA sequence: TGTGCCAGCAGCTTAGTGGCCAGTAATAATGAAAAACTGTTTTTT. Encoded protein: CASSLVASNNEKLFF.

The rearrangement links TRBV20-1 to TRBJ2-3; D uncertain. The CDR3 is 14 residues long. Germline V gene data show CDR1 as DFQATT and CDR2 as SNEGSKA (reference sequence). The ends were cut back, 2 bases at V and 2 bases at J, with 11 bases in the middle. This chain's CDR3 is CSARRTLDTDTQYF. The DNA for the CDR3 is TGCAGTGCTAGAAGGACGCTCGACACAGATACGCAGTATTTT.

The count of this clonotype is one. The J gene is TRBJ1-4, the V gene TRBV13; D may be TRBD1 (6 bases). The V gene's germline CDR1 is PRHDT and CDR2 FYEKMQ (reference sequence). This CDR3 contains 16 residues. With 5 bases removed from V and 4 bases from J, the gap between germline ends came to 17 bases. This chain's CDR3 is CASSDSGQTYNEKLFF. CDR3 nucleotide sequence: TGTGCCAGCAGCGACTCCGGACAGACGTATAATGAAAAACTGTTTTTT.

This sequence joins TRBV15 and TRBJ1-4, with TRBD1 identical over 8 bases. The CDR3 length is 15 residues. V lost 3 bases and J lost 8; bases outside the gene matches: 8. CDR1 is LNHNV and CDR2 is YYDKDF in the germline V gene (reference sequence). As DNA, the CDR3 is TGTGCCACCAGCAGGACGACAGGGGCCGGGGAAAAACTGTTTTTT. It is translated as CATSRTTGAGEKLFF.

V is TRBV7-9 and J is TRBJ1-1; D is undetermined. The CDR3 covers 12 residues. Germline CDR1 is SEHNR and CDR2 is FQNEAQ (reference sequence). Trimming left V 5 bases short and J 9 bases short, with 13 bases between. CDR3 DNA: TGTGCCAGCAGCCCCCCGGGCGCCCAAGCTTTCTTT. It translates to CASSPPGAQAFF. The whole variable domain, remainder taken from reference TRBV7-9 and TRBJ1-1, is DTGVSQNPRHKITKRGQNVTFRCDPISEHNRLYWYRQTLGQGPEFLTYFQNEAQLEKSRLLSDRFSAERPKGSFSTLEIQRTEQGDSAMYLCASSPPGAQAFFGQGTRLTVV.

This sequence joins TRBV7-2 and TRBJ2-1; 9 bases map to TRBD2. Germline V gene data show CDR1 as SGHTA and CDR2 as FQGNSA. With 2 bases clipped from V and 6 bases from J, the junction kept 5 bases outside the gene matches. The CDR3 loop spans 15 amino acids. CDR3 coding DNA: TGTGCCAGCAGCTTACTAGCGGGACGACCCAATGAGCAGTTCTTC. Protein: CASSLLAGRPNEQFF.

About this clonotype itself: A junction end diverges from the germline sequence, so it may reflect a read error. The chain carries TRBV7-9 and TRBJ1-2; perhaps TRBD1 as D (5 bases). This CDR3 region has 16 residues. CDR1 and CDR2 from the germline V gene are SEHNR and FQNEAQ (reference sequence). Here the CDR3 reads CASSSIGDAADYGYTF. The CDR3 region has the DNA TGCGCCAGCAGCTCAATAGGGGACGCTGCCGACTATGGCTACACCTTC.

V is TRBV7-2 and J is TRBJ2-1, with D maybe TRBD2 (5 bases). Germline CDR1 is SGHTA and CDR2 is FQGNSA. The CDR3 totals 13 residues. V was cut by 5 bases and J by 10 bases, with 15 bases left in between. The CDR3 is CASSRLRTGEQFF. The CDR3 DNA reads as TGTGCCAGCAGCCGCCTCCGGACGGGGGAGCAGTTCTTC.